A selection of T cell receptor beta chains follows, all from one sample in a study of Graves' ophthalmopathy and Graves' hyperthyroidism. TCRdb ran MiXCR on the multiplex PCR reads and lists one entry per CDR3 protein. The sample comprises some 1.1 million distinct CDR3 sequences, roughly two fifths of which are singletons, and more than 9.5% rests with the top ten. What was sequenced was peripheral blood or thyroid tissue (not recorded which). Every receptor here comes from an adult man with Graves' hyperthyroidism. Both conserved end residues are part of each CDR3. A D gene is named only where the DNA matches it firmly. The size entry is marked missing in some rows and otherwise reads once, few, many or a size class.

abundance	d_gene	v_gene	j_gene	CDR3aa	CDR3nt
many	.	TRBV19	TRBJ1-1	CASSRMRRNTEAFF	TGTGCCAGTAGTCGGATGCGAAGGAACACTGAAGCTTTCTTT
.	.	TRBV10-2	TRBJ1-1	CASSGQEGGTEAFF	TGCGCCAGCAGTGGGCAGGAGGGCGGTACTGAAGCTTTCTTT
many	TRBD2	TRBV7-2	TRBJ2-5	CASSAFWRGGLETQYF	TGTGCCAGCAGTGCATTTTGGCGGGGGGGCCTAGAGACCCAGTACTTC
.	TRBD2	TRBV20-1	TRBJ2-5	CSARDIAGGQQETQYF	TGCAGTGCTAGAGATATAGCGGGGGGCCAACAAGAGACCCAGTACTTC
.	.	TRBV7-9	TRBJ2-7	CASSVAPSAPYEQYF	TGTGCCAGCAGCGTAGCTCCTAGCGCCCCGTACGAGCAGTACTTC
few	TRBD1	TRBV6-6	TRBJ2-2	CAPEGGFGTGFTGELFF	TGTGCCCCCGAAGGCGGTTTCGGGACAGGGTTCACCGGGGAGCTGTTTTTT
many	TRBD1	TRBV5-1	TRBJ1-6	CASSKGQGDSPLHF	TGCGCCAGCAGCAAGGGACAGGGGGATTCACCCCTCCACTTT
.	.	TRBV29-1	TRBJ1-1	CSVEEGRVEAFF	TGCAGCGTTGAGGAGGGACGGGTTGAAGCTTTCTTT
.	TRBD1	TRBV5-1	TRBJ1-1	CASGGAGTGEGTEAFF	TGCGCCAGCGGGGGTGCCGGGACAGGGGAGGGGACTGAAGCTTTCTTT
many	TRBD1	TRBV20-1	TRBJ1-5	CSAKRQGDSNQPQHF	TGCAGTGCAAAGAGGCAGGGGGATAGCAATCAGCCCCAGCATTTT
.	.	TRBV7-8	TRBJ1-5	CASHLAGGVDGETQHF	TGTGCCAGCCATCTAGCGGGAGGCGTTGATGGGGAGACCCAGCATTTT
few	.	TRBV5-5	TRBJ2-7	CAWRKTGSYEQYF	TGTGCCTGGAGGAAGACAGGCTCCTACGAGCAGTACTTC
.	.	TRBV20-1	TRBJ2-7	CSAKPRIYEQYF	TGCAGTGCTAAGCCCAGGATCTACGAGCAGTACTTC
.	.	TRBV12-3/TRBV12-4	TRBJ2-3	CASSLWSTDTQYF	TGTGCCAGCAGTTTATGGAGCACAGATACACAGTATTTT
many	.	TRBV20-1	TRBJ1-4	CSAQMALTVEKLFF	TGCAGTGCACAGATGGCTCTAACAGTTGAAAAACTGTTTTTT
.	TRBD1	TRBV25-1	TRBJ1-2	CASSERGQGAGGYTF	TGTGCCAGCAGTGAAAGAGGGCAGGGGGCGGGAGGCTACACCTTC
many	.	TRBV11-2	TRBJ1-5	CASSLAGTVDNQPQHF	TGTGCCAGCAGCTTAGCGGGTACCGTTGACAATCAGCCCCAGCATTTT
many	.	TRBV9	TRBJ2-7	CASSVSRGSNEQYF	TGTGCCAGCAGCGTCAGCCGGGGGTCGAACGAGCAGTACTTC
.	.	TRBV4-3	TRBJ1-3	CASSHGWHSGNTIYF	TGCGCCAGCAGCCACGGATGGCACTCTGGAAACACCATATATTTT
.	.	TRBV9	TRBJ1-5	CASSPDSRQPQHF	TGTGCCAGCAGCCCAGACTCCCGTCAGCCCCAGCATTTT
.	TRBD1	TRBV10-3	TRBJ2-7	CASSYSMTGHGGQYF	TGTGCCAGCAGTTACTCGATGACAGGGCACGGTGGGCAGTACTTC
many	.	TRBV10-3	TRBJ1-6	CAISDSFPGGAYNSPLHF	TGTGCCATCAGTGACTCCTTCCCCGGGGGTGCCTATAATTCACCCCTCCACTTT
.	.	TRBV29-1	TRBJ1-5	CSVRQGPNRPQHF	TGCAGCGTTAGGCAGGGTCCGAATCGGCCCCAGCATTTT
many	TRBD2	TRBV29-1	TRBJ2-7	CSVETGGMWQYF	TGCAGCGTTGAGACGGGGGGGATGTGGCAGTACTTC
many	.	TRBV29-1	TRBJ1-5	CSAIFPLDGINQPQHF	TGCAGCGCAATTTTCCCCTTGGACGGGATTAATCAGCCCCAGCATTTT
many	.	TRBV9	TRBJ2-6	CASSVGTVPSSGANVLTF	TGTGCCAGCAGCGTCGGTACAGTGCCTTCCTCTGGGGCCAACGTCCTGACTTTC
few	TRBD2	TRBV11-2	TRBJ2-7	CASSLPSGGLWEQYF	TGTGCCAGCAGCTTACCTAGCGGGGGCCTTTGGGAGCAGTACTTC
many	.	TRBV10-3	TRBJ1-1	CAISGGGEGMNTEAFF	TGTGCCATCAGTGGGGGGGGGGAAGGGATGAACACTGAAGCTTTCTTT
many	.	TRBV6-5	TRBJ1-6	CASSQRRDSGSPLHF	TGTGCCAGCAGTCAACGCCGGGACTCGGGTTCACCCCTCCACTTT
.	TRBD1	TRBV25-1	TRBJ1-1	CASSYEQRGPEAFF	TGTGCCAGCAGTTATGAACAAAGGGGGCCTGAAGCTTTCTTT
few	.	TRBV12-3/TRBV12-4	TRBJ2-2	CASSYMGPNTGELFF	TGTGCCAGCAGTTACATGGGACCGAACACCGGGGAGCTGTTTTTT
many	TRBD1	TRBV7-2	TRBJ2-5	CASSWTGLETQYF	TGTGCCAGCAGCTGGACAGGGTTGGAGACCCAGTACTTC
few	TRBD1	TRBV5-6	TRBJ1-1	CASSFGAGQTEAFF	TGTGCCAGCAGCTTCGGTGCGGGACAGACCGAAGCTTTCTTT
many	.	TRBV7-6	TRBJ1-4	CASSLGGGRQANEKLFF	TGTGCCAGCAGCTTAGGGGGTGGACGGCAGGCTAATGAAAAACTGTTTTTT
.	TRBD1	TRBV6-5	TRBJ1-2	CASSYRDRAHGYTF	TGTGCCAGCAGTTACCGGGACAGGGCGCATGGCTACACCTTC
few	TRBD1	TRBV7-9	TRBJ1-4	CASSFTGGKLFF	TGTGCCAGCAGCTTTACAGGGGGGAAACTGTTTTTT
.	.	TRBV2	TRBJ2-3	CASSRGRTDPSTDTQYF	TGTGCCAGCAGTAGAGGCCGGACGGATCCTTCCACAGATACGCAGTATTTT
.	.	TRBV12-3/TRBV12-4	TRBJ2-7	CASSFGSGEQYF	TGTGCCAGCAGTTTTGGGTCGGGCGAGCAGTACTTC
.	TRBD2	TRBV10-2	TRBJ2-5	CASSPPGTSGLETQYF	TGTGCCAGCAGTCCACCTGGGACTAGCGGGCTGGAGACCCAGTACTTC
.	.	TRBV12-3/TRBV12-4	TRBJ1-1	CASSTYPGPNTEAFF	TGTGCCAGCAGTACCTACCCGGGACCAAACACTGAAGCTTTCTTT
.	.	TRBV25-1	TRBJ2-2	CSARDLFGDTGELFF	TGCAGTGCTAGAGATTTATTCGGGGACACCGGGGAGCTGTTTTTT
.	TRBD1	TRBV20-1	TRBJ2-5	CSASDRGGQPQETQYF	TGCAGTGCTTCGGACAGGGGTGGCCAGCCCCAAGAGACCCAGTACTTC
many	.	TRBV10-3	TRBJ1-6	CAISESPDKNSPLHF	TGTGCCATCAGTGAAAGTCCGGACAAAAATTCACCCCTCCACTTT
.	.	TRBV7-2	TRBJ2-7	CASSLGGQYGYTFGSGQKTYEQYF	.
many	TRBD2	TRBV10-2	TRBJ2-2	CASRLAGAITGELFF	TGCGCCAGCAGACTAGCGGGGGCTATCACCGGGGAGCTGTTTTTT
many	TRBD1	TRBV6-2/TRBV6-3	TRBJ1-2	CASSAPTGDCTF	TGTGCCAGCAGCGCACCTACAGGGGACTGCACCTTC
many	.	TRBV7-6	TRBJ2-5	CASSRTVSQETQYF	TGTGCCAGCAGCCGTACGGTCAGCCAAGAGACCCAGTACTTC
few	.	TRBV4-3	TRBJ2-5	CASSQERGRETQYF	TGCGCCAGCAGCCAAGAGAGGGGTCGGGAGACCCAGTACTTC
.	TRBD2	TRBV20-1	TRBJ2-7	CSVITSAALAGGPYEQYF	TGCAGTGTTATAACTAGCGCCGCATTAGCGGGAGGACCTTACGAGCAGTACTTC
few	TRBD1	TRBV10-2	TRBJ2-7	CACSADDPNRGYEQYF	TGCGCCTGCAGTGCCGATGATCCAAACAGGGGCTACGAGCAGTACTTC
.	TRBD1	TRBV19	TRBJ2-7	CATVDRGTLYYEQYF	TGTGCCACCGTGGACAGGGGTACCCTTTACTACGAGCAGTACTTC